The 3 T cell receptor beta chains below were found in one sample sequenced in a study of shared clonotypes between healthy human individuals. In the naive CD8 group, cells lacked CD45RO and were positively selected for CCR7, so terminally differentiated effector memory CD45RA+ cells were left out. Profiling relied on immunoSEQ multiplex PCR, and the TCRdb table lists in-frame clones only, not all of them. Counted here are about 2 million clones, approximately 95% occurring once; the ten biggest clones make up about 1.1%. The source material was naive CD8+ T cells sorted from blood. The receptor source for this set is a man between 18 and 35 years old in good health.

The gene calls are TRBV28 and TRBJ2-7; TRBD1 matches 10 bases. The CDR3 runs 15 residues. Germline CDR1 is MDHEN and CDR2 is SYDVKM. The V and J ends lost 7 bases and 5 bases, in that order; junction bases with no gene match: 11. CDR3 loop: CASNPIGQGGNEQYF. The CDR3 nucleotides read TGTGCCAGCAACCCAATAGGACAGGGGGGAAACGAGCAGTACTTC. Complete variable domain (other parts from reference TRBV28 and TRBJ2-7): DVKVTQSSRYLVKRTGEKVFLECVQDMDHENMFWYRQDPGLGLRLIYFSYDVKMKEKGDIPEGYSVSREKKERFSLILESASTNQTSMYLCASNPIGQGGNEQYFGPGTRLTVT.

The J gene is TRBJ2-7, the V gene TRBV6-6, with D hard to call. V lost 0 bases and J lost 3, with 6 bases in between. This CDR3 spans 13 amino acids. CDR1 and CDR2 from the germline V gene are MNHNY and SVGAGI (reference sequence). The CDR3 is CASSYSGRYEQYF. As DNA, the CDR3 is TGTGCCAGCAGTTACTCTGGGCGCTACGAGCAGTACTTC.

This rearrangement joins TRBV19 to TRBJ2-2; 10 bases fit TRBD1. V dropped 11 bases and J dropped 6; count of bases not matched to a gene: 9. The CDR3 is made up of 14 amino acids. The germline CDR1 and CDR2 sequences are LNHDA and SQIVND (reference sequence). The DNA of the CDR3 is TGTGCCGGGGGGACAGGGGATGATCCCGGGGAGCTGTTTTTT. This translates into CAGGTGDDPGELFF.